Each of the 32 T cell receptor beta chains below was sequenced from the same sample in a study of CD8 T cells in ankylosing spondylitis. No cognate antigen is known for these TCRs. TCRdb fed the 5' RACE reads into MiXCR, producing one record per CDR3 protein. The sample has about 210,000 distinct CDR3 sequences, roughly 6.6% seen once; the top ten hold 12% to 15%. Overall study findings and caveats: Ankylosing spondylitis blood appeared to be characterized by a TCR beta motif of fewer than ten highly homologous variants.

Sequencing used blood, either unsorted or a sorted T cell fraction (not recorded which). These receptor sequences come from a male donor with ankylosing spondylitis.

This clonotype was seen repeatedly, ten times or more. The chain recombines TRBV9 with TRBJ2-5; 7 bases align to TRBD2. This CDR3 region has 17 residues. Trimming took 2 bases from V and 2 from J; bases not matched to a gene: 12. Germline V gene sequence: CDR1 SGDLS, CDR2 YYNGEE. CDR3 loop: CASSVGTTEAGQETQYF. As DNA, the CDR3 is TGTGCCAGCAGCGTGGGGACTACTGAAGCTGGACAAGAGACCCAGTACTTC.

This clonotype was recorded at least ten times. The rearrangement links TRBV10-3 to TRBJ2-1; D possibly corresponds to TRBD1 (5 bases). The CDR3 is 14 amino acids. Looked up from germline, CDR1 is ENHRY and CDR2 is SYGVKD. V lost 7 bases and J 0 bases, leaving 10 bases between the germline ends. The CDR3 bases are TGTGCCATCAAGGACACCGCCTCCTACAATGAGCAGTTCTTC. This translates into CAIKDTASYNEQFF.

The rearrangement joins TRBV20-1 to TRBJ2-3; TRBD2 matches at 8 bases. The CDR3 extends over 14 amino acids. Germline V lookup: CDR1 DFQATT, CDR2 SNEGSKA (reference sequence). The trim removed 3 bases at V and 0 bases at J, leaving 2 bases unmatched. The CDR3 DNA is TGCAGTGCTAGTTTAGCGGGAAGCACAGATACGCAGTATTTT. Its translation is CSASLAGSTDTQYF.

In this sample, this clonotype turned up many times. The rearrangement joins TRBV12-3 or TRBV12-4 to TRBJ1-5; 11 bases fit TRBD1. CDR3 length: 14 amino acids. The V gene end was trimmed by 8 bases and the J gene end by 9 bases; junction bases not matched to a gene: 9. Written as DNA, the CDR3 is TGTGCCAGCCGGACAGGGGGCGTCGGGTCGCCCCAGCATTTT. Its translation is CASRTGGVGSPQHF.

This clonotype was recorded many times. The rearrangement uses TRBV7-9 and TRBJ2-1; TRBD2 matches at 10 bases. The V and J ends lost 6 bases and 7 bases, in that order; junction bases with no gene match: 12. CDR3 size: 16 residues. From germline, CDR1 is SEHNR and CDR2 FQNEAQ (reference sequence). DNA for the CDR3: TGTGCCAGCAGACCTGCTCCGGGACTAGCGACAAATGAGCAGTTCTTC. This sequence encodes CASRPAPGLATNEQFF.

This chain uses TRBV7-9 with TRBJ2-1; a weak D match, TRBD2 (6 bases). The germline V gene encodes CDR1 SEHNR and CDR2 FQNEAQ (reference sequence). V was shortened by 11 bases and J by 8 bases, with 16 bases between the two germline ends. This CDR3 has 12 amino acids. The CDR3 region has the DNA TGTGCCGGGGGGAGTAATCTCCATGAGCAGTTCTTC. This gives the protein CAGGSNLHEQFF.

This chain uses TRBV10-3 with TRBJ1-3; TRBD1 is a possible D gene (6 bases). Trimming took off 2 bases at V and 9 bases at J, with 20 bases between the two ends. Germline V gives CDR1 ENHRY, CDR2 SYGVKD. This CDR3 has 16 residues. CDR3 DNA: TGTGCCATCAGTGAGCCCGACAGGACTCCTGGGGGCACCATATATTTT. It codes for CAISEPDRTPGGTIYF.

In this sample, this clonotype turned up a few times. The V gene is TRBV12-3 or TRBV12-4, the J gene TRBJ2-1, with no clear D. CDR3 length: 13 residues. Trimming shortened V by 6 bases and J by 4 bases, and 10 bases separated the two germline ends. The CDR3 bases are TGTGCCAGCAGGGCCGGGTCTTACAATGAGCAGTTCTTC. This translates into CASRAGSYNEQFF.

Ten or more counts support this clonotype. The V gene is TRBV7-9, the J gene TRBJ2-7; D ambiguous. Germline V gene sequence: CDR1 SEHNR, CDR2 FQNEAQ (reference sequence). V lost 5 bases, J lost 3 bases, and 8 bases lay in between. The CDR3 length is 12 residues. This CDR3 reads CASSPSRYEQYF. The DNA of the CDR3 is TGTGCCAGCAGCCCCAGCCGCTACGAGCAGTACTTC.

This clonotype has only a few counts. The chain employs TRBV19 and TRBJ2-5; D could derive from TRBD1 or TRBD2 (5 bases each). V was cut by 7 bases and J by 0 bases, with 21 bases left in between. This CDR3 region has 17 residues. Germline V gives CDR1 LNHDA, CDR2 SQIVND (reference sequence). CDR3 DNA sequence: TGTGCCAGTAACCCTCAATGGGACCCCCCGTACCAAGAGACCCAGTACTTC. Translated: CASNPQWDPPYQETQYF.

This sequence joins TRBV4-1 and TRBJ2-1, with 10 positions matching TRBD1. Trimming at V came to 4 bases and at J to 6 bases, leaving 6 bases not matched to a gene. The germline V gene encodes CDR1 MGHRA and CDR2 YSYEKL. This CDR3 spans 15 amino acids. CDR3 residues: CASSLRDRGTNEQFF. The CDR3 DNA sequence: TGCGCCAGCAGCCTCCGGGACAGGGGAACCAATGAGCAGTTCTTC.

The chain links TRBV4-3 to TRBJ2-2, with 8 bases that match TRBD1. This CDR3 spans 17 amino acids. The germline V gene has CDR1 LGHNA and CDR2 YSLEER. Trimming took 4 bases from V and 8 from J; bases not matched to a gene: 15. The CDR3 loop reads CASSPIALTGETGELFF. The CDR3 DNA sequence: TGCGCCAGCAGCCCCATAGCCTTGACAGGGGAAACTGGGGAGCTGTTTTTT.

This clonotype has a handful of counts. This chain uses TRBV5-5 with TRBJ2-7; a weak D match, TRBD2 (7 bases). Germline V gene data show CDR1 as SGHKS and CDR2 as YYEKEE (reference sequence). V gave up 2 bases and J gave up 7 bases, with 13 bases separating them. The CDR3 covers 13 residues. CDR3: CASSFGGGLEQYF. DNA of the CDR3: TGTGCCAGCAGCTTTGGCGGGGGCCTGGAGCAGTACTTC.

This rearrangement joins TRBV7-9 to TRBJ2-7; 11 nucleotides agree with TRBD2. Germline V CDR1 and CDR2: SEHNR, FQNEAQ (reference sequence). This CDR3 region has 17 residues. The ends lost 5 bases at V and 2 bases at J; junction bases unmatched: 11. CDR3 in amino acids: CASSPRTGLAETYEQYF. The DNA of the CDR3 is TGTGCCAGCAGCCCTAGGACGGGACTAGCGGAGACCTACGAGCAGTACTTC.

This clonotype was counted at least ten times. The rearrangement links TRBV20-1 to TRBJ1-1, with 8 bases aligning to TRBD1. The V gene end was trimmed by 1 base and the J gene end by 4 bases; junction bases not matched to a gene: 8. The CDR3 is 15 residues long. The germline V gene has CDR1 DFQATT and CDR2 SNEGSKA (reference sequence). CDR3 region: CSARVSGGFFTEAFF. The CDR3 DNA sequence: TGCAGTGCTAGAGTGTCAGGGGGCTTTTTCACTGAAGCTTTCTTT.

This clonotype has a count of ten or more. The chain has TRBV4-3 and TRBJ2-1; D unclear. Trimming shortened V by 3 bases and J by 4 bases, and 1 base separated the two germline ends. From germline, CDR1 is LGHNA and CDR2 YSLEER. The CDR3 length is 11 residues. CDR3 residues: CASSQYNEQFF. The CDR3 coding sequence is TGCGCCAGCAGCCAGTACAATGAGCAGTTCTTC.

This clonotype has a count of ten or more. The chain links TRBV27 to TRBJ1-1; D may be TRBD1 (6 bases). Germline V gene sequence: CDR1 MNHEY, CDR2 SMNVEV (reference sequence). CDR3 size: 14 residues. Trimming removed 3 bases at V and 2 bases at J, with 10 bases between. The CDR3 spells CASSFGTPNTEAFF. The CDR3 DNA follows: TGTGCCAGCAGTTTTGGGACACCTAACACTGAAGCTTTCTTT.

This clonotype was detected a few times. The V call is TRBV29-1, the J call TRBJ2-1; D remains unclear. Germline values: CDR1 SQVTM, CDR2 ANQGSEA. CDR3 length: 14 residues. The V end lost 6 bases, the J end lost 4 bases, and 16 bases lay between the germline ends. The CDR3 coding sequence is TGCAGCGTCCCGGCGGCGTACCTATACAATGAGCAGTTCTTC. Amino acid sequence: CSVPAAYLYNEQFF.

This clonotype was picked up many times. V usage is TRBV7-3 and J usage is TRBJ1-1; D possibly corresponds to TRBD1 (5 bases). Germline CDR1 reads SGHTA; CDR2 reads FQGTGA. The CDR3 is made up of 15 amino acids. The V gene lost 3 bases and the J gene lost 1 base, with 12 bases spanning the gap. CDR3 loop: CASSFYGGQNTEAFF. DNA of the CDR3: TGTGCCAGCAGCTTCTACGGCGGACAGAACACTGAAGCTTTCTTT.

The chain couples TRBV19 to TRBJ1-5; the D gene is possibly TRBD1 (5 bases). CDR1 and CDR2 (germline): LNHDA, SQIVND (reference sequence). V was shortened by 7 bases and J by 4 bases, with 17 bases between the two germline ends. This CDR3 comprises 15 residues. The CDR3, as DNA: TGTGCCAGTACCCCCGTCAGGGTCCCAAATCAGCCCCAGCATTTT. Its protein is CASTPVRVPNQPQHF.

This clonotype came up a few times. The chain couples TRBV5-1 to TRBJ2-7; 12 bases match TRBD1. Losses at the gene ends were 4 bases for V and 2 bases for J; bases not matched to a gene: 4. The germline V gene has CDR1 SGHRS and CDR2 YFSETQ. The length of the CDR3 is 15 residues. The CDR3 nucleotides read TGCGCCAGCAGCCCTGGGACAGGGGGCGCCTACGAGCAGTACTTC. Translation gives CASSPGTGGAYEQYF.

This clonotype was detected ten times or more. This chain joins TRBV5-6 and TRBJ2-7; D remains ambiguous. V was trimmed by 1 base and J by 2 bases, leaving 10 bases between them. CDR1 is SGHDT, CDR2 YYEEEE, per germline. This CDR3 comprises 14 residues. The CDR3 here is CASSLMDGPYEQYF. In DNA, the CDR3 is TGTGCCAGCAGCTTGATGGACGGGCCCTACGAGCAGTACTTC.

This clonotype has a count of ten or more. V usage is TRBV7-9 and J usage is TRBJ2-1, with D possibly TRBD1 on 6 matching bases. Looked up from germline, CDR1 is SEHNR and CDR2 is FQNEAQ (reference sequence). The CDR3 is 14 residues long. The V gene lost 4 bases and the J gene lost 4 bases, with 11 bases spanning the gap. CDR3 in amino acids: CASSSTTGYNEQFF. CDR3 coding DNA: TGTGCCAGCAGCTCGACGACAGGATACAATGAGCAGTTCTTC.

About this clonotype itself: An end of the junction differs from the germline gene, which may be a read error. CDR3 bases: TGTGCCAGCAGCTGGGGTTATTCAAACACGGGGGAGCTGTTTTTT. This sequence encodes CASSWGYSNTGELFF. V usage is TRBV11-2 and J usage is TRBJ2-2; D remains unclear. Germline values: CDR1 SGHAT, CDR2 FQNNGV. The CDR3 totals 15 residues.

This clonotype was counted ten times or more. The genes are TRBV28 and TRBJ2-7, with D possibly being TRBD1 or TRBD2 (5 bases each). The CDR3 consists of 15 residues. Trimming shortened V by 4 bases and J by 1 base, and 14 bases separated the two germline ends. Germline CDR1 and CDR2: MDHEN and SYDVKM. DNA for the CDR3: TGTGCCAGCAGTTATGTGGGACGACCTTCCTACGAGCAGTACTTC. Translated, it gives CASSYVGRPSYEQYF. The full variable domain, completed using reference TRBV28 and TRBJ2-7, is DVKVTQSSRYLVKRTGEKVFLECVQDMDHENMFWYRQDPGLGLRLIYFSYDVKMKEKGDIPEGYSVSREKKERFSLILESASTNQTSMYLCASSYVGRPSYEQYFGPGTRLTVT.

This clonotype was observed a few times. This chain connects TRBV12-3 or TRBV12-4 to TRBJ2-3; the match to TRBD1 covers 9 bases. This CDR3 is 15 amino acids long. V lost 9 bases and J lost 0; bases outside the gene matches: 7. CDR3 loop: CASRMTGGSTDTQYF. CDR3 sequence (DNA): TGTGCCAGTCGCATGACAGGGGGTAGCACAGATACGCAGTATTTT.

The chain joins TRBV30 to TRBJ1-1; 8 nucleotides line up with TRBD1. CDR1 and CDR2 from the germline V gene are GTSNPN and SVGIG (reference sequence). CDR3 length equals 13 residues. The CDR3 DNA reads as TGTCTCTACAACTCCCGGGACAGGCATGAAGCTTTCTTT. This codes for CLYNSRDRHEAFF.

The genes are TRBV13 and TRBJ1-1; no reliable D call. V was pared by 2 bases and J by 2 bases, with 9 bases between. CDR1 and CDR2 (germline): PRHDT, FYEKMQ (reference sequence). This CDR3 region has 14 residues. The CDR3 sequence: CASSLMGRNTEAFF. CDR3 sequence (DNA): TGTGCCAGCAGCTTAATGGGGAGAAACACTGAAGCTTTCTTT.

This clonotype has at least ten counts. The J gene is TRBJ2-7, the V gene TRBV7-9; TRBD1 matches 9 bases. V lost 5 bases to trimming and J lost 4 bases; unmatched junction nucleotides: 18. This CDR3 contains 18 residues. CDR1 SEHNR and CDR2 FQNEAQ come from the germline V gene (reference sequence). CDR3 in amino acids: CASSPSPGTGKNPYEQYF. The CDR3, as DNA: TGTGCCAGCAGCCCAAGTCCCGGGACAGGGAAGAACCCTTACGAGCAGTACTTC.

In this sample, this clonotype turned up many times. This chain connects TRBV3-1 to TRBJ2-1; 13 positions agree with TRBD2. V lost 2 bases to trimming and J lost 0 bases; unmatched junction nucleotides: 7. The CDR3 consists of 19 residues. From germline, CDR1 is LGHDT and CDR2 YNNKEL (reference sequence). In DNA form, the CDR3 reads TGTGCCAGCAGCCAATCGGGACTAGCGGGACCTAGCTCCTACAATGAGCAGTTCTTC. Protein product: CASSQSGLAGPSSYNEQFF.

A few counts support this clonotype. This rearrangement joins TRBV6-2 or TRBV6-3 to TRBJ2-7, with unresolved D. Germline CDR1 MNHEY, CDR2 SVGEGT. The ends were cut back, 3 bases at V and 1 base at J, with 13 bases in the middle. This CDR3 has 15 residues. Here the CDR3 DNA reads TGTGCCAGCAGTTATGTCATTGGCGAGTCCTACGAGCAGTACTTC. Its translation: CASSYVIGESYEQYF.

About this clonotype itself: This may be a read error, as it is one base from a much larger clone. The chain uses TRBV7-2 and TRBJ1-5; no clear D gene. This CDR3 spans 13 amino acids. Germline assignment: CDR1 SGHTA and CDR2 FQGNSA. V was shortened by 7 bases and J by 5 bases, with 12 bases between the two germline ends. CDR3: CASIYFGDQPQHF. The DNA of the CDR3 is TGTGCCAGCATCTATTTTGGGGATCAGCCCCAGCATTTT.